A single sample gave rise to the 5 T cell receptor beta chains below, sequenced in a study of blood T cell repertoires in COVID-19. The repertoire was sequenced with immunoSEQ multiplex PCR; TCRdb's copy has only in-frame clones and lacks some. The sample has some 200,000 clones, more than 75% seen once. What was sequenced was PBMCs or T cells enriched from blood (not recorded which). The receptors here all came from a woman aged 45-65 years who had recovered from COVID-19.

The J gene is TRBJ2-1, the V gene TRBV28, with 13 nucleotides matching TRBD2. This CDR3 is built from 14 residues. Germline V gives CDR1 MDHEN, CDR2 SYDVKM. V lost 6 bases and J lost 7; bases outside the gene matches: 3. Here the CDR3 DNA reads TGTGCCAGCAGGACGGGACTAGCGGGAAATGAGCAGTTCTTC. Its protein is CASRTGLAGNEQFF. Supplemented by reference TRBV28 and TRBJ2-1, the full variable domain reads DVKVTQSSRYLVKRTGEKVFLECVQDMDHENMFWYRQDPGLGLRLIYFSYDVKMKEKGDIPEGYSVSREKKERFSLILESASTNQTSMYLCASRTGLAGNEQFFGPGTRLTVL.

The chain uses TRBV5-1 and TRBJ2-2, with D maybe TRBD2 (7 bases). Trimming left V 8 bases short and J 2 bases short, with 19 bases between. Germline values: CDR1 SGHRS, CDR2 YFSETQ. CDR3 length: 16 amino acids. The CDR3 DNA sequence: TGCGCCAGTACCCGAGCGGGGACACTTAACACCGGGGAGCTGTTTTTT. Amino acid sequence: CASTRAGTLNTGELFF.

The rearrangement joins TRBV11-2 to TRBJ2-1; 14 nucleotides agree with TRBD2. The trim removed 5 bases at V and 3 bases at J, leaving 6 bases unmatched. The CDR3 is 17 residues long. Germline CDR1 SGHAT, CDR2 FQNNGV. DNA for the CDR3: TGTGCCAGCAGCCTTCTGACTAGCGGGAGGGTCTACAATGAGCAGTTCTTC. It is translated as CASSLLTSGRVYNEQFF.

The V and J genes are TRBV7-2 and TRBJ2-3; D call uncertain. V lost 2 bases to trimming and J lost 3 bases, with 6 bases between them. The CDR3 is 13 amino acids. Germline CDR1 is SGHTA and CDR2 is FQGNSA. CDR3 coding DNA: TGTGCCAGCAGCTTAACTACTACAGATACGCAGTATTTT. Translation gives CASSLTTTDTQYF.

V gene TRBV3-1 (or the pseudogene TRBV3-2) combines with J gene TRBJ2-7; perhaps TRBD2 as D (7 bases). With 8 bases removed from V and 2 bases from J, the gap between germline ends came to 16 bases. Germline V lookup: CDR1 LGHDT, CDR2 YNNKEL (reference sequence). This CDR3 region has 14 residues. CDR3 nucleotide sequence: TGTGCCAGCTCAAGGGGGGAGGGGGCCTACGAGCAGTACTTC. Protein product: CASSRGEGAYEQYF.